This T cell receptor (beta chain) came from a study of T cells expressing NK-cell markers. The wider study: It was sorted CD3+CD56-NKG2C+, CD3+CD56+NKG2C- and CD3+CD56+NKG2C+ T cells that provided the TCR beta repertoires. HCMV seropositivity characterized most of the eight sequenced donors, and seronegativity one. Notes on the study in general: Of the CD8+ T cells in about 6 donors, about 1.0-7.0% belonged to dominant NKG2C+ clonotypes.

Regarding this clonotype: Its specificity is not known.

TCRdb re-called the 5' RACE reads; one entry per CDR3 protein, DNA not given. The data include about 430,000 distinct CDR3 sequences; the top ten clones carry roughly 1.4%. CDR3 length: 14 amino acids. Germline loops: CDR1 DFQATT, CDR2 SNEGSKA (reference sequence). The genes are TRBV20-1 and TRBJ2-5; TCRdb returns TRBD1, unconfirmable since there is no DNA. This TCR derives from a woman aged 45-60 years in good health. Sequences were obtained from blood T cells: a sorted CD56 or NKG2C T cell subset, CD4+ or CD8+ T cells, or bulk PBMC T cells (not recorded which). The CDR3 sequence: CSARRGGARETQYF.